Listed here is a single T cell receptor beta chain. This sequence may be a read error, since a much larger clone differs from it by one base. This entry belongs to a study of graft-versus-host responses after intestinal transplantation. The overall study: Recipients were given multivisceral, liver-intestinal, or isolated intestinal transplants.

Clones were sequenced by immunoSEQ multiplex PCR, and TCRdb holds only the in-frame ones, with some missing. This sample has under 30,000 clones, with approximately 83% found just once. Germline V CDR1 and CDR2: SGHRS, YFSETQ. The CDR3 runs to 16 residues. The receptor was isolated from a human patient who received an intestinal transplant, so some T cells may come from the graft donor. The chain recombines TRBV5-1 with TRBJ2-7; 9 nucleotides align to TRBD1. Sample: PBMCs, taken 463 days after intestinal transplant. This CDR3 is CARSLGGTGRAYEQYF. The DNA of the CDR3 is TGCGCCCGCAGCTTGGGAGGGACAGGGCGGGCCTACGAGCAGTACTTC.